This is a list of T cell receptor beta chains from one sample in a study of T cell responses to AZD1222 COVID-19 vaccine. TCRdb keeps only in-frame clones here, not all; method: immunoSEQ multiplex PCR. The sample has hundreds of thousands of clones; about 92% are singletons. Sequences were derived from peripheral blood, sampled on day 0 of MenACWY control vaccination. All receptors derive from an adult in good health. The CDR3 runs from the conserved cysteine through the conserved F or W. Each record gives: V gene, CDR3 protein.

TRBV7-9	CASSREVTNTEAFF
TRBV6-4	CASSDFDRGGNQPQHF
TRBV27	CASSYQGAPLGPQHF
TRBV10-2	CASSDRRREEKLFF
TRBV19	CASSRRDSYNSPLHF
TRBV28	CASSRGHRSGNTIYF
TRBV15	CATSRDFNTRPLHF
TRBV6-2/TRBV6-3	CASSPHENSYNEQFF
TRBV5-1	CASSLAVGSSYEQYF
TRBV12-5	CASGLEGTVNEQFF
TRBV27	CASRTHPGSNEQFF
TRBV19	CASSIWAGDEQYF
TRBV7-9	CASSLTGVGEAFF
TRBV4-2	CASSQPAEKGYTF